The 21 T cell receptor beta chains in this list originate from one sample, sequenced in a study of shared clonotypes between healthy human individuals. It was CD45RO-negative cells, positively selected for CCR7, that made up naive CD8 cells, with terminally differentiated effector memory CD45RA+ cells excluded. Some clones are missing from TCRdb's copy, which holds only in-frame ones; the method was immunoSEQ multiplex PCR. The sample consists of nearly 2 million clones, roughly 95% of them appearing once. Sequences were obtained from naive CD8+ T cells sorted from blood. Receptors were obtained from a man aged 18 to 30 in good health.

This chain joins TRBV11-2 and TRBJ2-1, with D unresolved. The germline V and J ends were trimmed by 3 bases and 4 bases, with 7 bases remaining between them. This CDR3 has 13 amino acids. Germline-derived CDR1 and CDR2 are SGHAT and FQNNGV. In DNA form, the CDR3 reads TGTGCCAGCAGCTTTGGGGTTTACAATGAGCAGTTCTTC. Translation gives CASSFGVYNEQFF.

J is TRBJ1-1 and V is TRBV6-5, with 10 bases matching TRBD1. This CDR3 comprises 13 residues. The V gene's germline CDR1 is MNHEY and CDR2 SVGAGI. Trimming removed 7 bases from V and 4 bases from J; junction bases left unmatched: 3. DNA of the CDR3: TGTGCCAGCACCGGGACAGGGGTCACTGAAGCTTTCTTT. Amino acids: CASTGTGVTEAFF.

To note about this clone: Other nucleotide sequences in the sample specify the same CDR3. CDR3 coding DNA: TGTGCCAGCAGTTACTATGCGGGAGCCTACGAGCAGTACTTC. Translated, it gives CASSYYAGAYEQYF. The V gene is TRBV6-5, the J gene TRBJ2-7, with TRBD2 identical over 7 bases. This CDR3 is 14 amino acids long. V was clipped by 1 base and J by 2 bases; unmatched bases: 2. The germline V gene has CDR1 MNHEY and CDR2 SVGAGI.

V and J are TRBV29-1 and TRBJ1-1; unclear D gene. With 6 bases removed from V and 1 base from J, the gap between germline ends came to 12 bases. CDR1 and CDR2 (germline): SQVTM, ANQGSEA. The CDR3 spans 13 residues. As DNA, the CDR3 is TGCAGCGTCGACGGAGTGGGGAACACTGAAGCTTTCTTT. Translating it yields CSVDGVGNTEAFF.

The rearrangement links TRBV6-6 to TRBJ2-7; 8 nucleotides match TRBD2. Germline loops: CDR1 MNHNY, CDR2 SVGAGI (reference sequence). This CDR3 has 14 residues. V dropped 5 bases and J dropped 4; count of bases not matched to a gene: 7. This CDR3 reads CASSGTGGEYEQYF. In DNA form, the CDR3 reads TGTGCCAGCAGTGGAACGGGGGGGGAGTACGAGCAGTACTTC.

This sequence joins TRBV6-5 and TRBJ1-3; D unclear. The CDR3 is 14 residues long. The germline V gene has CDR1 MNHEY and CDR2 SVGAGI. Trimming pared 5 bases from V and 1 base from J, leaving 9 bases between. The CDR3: CASSHDNSGNTIYF. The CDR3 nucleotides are TGTGCCAGCAGTCATGACAATTCTGGAAACACCATATATTTT.

The CDR3 protein is CASSKLAGVLGNEQFF. CDR3 bases: TGTGCCAGCAGTAAACTAGCGGGAGTGCTCGGAAATGAGCAGTTCTTC. This chain connects TRBV27 to TRBJ2-1; 11 nucleotides line up with TRBD2. The CDR3 is 16 residues long. J lost 7 bases, V lost 5 bases, and 10 bases had no gene match. The germline V gene encodes CDR1 MNHEY and CDR2 SMNVEV (reference sequence).

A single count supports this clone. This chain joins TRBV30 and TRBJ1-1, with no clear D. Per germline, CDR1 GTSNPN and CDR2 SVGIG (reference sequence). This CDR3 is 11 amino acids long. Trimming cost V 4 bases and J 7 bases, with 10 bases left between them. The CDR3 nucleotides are TGTGCCTGGAAGGAGGGCATTGAAGCTTTCTTT. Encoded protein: CAWKEGIEAFF.

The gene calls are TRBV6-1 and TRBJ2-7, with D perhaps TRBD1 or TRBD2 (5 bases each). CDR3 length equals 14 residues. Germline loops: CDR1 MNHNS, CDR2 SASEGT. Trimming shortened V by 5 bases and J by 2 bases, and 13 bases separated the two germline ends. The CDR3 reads CASSHRDAAYEQYF. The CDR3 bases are TGTGCCAGCAGTCATCGGGACGCCGCCTACGAGCAGTACTTC.

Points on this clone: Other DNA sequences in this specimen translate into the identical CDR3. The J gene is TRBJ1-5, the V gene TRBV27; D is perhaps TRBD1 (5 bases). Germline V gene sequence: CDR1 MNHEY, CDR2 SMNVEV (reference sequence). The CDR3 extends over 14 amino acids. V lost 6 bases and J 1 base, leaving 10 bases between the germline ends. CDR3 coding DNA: TGTGCCAGCAGACTCCAGGGCAGCAATCAGCCCCAGCATTTT. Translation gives CASRLQGSNQPQHF.

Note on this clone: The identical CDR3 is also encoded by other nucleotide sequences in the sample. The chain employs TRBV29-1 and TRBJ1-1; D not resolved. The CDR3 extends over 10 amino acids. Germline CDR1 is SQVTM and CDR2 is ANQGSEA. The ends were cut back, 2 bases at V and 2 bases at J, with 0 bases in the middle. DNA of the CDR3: TGCAGCGTTGAAAACACTGAAGCTTTCTTT. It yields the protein CSVENTEAFF.

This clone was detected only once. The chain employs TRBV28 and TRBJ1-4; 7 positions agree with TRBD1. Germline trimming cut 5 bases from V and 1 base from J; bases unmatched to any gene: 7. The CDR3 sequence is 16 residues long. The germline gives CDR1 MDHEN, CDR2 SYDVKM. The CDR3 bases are TGTGCCAGCAGTCTCCAGGGGGAAGGAACTAATGAAAAACTGTTTTTT. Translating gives CASSLQGEGTNEKLFF. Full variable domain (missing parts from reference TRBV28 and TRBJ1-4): DVKVTQSSRYLVKRTGEKVFLECVQDMDHENMFWYRQDPGLGLRLIYFSYDVKMKEKGDIPEGYSVSREKKERFSLILESASTNQTSMYLCASSLQGEGTNEKLFFGSGTQLSVL.

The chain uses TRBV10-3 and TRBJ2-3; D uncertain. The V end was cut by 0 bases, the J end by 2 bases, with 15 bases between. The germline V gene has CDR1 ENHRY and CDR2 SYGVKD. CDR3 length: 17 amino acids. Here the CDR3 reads CAISESINTGFTDTQYF. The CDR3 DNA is TGTGCCATCAGTGAGTCGATCAATACTGGTTTCACAGATACGCAGTATTTT.

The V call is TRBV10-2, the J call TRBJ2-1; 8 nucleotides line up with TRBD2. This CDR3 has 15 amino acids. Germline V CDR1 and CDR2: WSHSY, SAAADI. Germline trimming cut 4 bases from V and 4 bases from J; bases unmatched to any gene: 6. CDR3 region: CASSATSGLYNEQFF. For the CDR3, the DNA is TGCGCCAGCAGTGCAACTAGCGGCCTTTACAATGAGCAGTTCTTC.

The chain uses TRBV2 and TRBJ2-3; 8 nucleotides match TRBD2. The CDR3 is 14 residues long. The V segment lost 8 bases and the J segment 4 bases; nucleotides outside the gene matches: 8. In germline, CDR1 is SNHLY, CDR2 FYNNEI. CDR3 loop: CASEWTSISDTQYF. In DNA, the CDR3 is TGTGCCAGCGAGTGGACTAGCATCTCAGATACGCAGTATTTT.

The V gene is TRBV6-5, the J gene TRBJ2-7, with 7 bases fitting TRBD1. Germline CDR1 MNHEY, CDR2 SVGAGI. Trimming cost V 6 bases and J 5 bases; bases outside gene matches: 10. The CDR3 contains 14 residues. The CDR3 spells CASRYRQGPHEQYF. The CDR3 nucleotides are TGTGCCAGCAGATATCGACAGGGTCCCCACGAGCAGTACTTC.

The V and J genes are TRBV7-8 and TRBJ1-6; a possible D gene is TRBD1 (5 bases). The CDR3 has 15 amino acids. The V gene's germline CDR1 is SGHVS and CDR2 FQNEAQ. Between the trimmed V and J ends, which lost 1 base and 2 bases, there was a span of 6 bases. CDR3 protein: CASSLEGPYNSPLHF. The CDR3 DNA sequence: TGTGCCAGCAGCTTAGAGGGACCCTATAATTCACCCCTCCACTTT. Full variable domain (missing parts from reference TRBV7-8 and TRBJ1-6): GAGVSQSPRYKVAKRGQDVALRCDPISGHVSLFWYQQALGQGPEFLTYFQNEAQLDKSGLPSDRFFAERPEGSVSTLKIQRTQQEDSAVYLCASSLEGPYNSPLHFGNGTRLTVT.

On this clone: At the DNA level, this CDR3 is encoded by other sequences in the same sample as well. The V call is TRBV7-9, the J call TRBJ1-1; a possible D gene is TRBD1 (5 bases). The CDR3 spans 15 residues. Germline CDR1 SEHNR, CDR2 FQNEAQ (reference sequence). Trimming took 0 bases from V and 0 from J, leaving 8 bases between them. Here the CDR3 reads CASSLAQGMNTEAFF. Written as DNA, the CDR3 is TGTGCCAGCAGCTTAGCGCAGGGTATGAACACTGAAGCTTTCTTT.

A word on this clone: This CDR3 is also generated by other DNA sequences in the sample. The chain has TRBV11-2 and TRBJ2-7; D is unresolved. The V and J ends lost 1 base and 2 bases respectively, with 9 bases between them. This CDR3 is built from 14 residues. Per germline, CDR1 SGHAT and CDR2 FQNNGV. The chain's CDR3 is CASSLGAGAYEQYF. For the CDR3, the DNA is TGTGCCAGCAGCTTAGGGGCAGGCGCCTACGAGCAGTACTTC.

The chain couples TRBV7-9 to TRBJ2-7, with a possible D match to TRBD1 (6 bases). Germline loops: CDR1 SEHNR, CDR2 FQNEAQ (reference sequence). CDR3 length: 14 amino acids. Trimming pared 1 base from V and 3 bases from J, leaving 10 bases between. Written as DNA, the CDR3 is TGTGCCAGCAGCTTAGTTGCAGGGGTCTACGAGCAGTACTTC. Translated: CASSLVAGVYEQYF.

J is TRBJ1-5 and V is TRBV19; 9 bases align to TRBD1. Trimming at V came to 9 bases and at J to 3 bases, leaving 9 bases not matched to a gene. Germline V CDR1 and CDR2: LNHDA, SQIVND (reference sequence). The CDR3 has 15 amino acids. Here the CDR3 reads CASTGTGTLNQPQHF. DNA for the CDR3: TGTGCCAGCACCGGGACAGGGACTCTCAATCAGCCCCAGCATTTT.